The rows below give T cell receptor beta chains drawn from one sample of a study of PD-1 blockade in classical Hodgkin lymphoma. Data came from immunoSEQ multiplex PCR; TCRdb stores just in-frame clones and leaves some out. The sample lists fewer than 15,000 clones, approximately 79% occurring once. The sample in question was peripheral blood mononuclear cells (PBMCs), obtained at baseline. The source is a human donor with classical Hodgkin lymphoma. Both conserved end residues are part of each CDR3. The D gene is left open where the match is weak. Only some rows state a clone size, as once, few, many or a class for expanded clones.

D gene | J gene | V gene | clone size | CDR3 protein | CDR3 DNA
. | TRBJ2-3 | TRBV18 | . | CASSVSTDTQYF | TGTGCCAGCTCAGTTAGCACAGATACGCAGTATTTT
. | TRBJ1-1 | TRBV28 | . | CASSPIYGGAGNTEAFF | TGTGCCAGCAGTCCGATATACGGGGGCGCGGGGAACACTGAAGCTTTCTTT
. | TRBJ2-7 | TRBV28 | . | CASSFATTYEQYF | TGTGCCAGCAGTTTTGCAACAACCTACGAGCAGTACTTC
. | TRBJ2-5 | TRBV6-6 | once | CASSYARGATQYF | TGTGCCAGCAGTTACGCCAGGGGGGCGACCCAGTACTTC
. | TRBJ2-5 | TRBV4-1 | . | CASSLGPLQETQYF | TGCGCCAGCAGCTTGGGACCGCTCCAAGAGACCCAGTACTTC
. | TRBJ1-1 | TRBV2 | . | CASSEEGVLTEAFF | TGTGCCAGCAGTGAGGAGGGGGTCCTTACTGAAGCTTTCTTT
. | TRBJ2-1 | TRBV5-1 | . | CASSLAGTRTYNEQFF | TGCGCCAGCAGCTTGGCCGGGACAAGGACCTACAATGAGCAGTTCTTC
. | TRBJ1-1 | TRBV27 | . | CASSFMGPTEAFF | TGTGCCAGCAGTTTTATGGGACCCACTGAAGCTTTCTTT
TRBD1 | TRBJ1-1 | TRBV5-1 | . | CASSAGTGEAFF | TGCGCCAGCAGCGCAGGGACAGGTGAAGCTTTCTTT
TRBD2 | TRBJ2-7 | TRBV5-1 | . | CASSFGLAGVNMPYEQYF | TGCGCCAGCAGCTTCGGACTAGCGGGAGTGAACATGCCCTACGAGCAGTACTTC
TRBD1 | TRBJ2-1 | TRBV28 | once | CSIRTGVNEQFF | TGTTCCATCAGGACAGGGGTCAATGAGCAGTTCTTC
. | TRBJ2-3 | TRBV6-5 | . | CASSYGRIGSTDTQYF | TGTGCCAGCAGTTACGGACGGATAGGAAGCACAGATACGCAGTATTTT
. | TRBJ2-6 | TRBV2 | . | CASSENGRSGANVLTF | TGTGCCAGCAGTGAAAATGGGCGCTCTGGGGCCAACGTCCTGACTTTC
. | TRBJ2-7 | TRBV19 | . | CASSIGPFYEQYF | TGTGCCAGTAGTATTGGACCCTTCTACGAGCAGTACTTC
TRBD2 | TRBJ2-3 | TRBV7-9 | . | CASSLGTSGTDTQYF | TGTGCCAGCAGCCTCGGGACTAGCGGCACAGATACGCAGTATTTT
. | TRBJ1-1 | TRBV18 | . | CASSTVENTEAFF | TGTGCCAGCTCAACGGTGGAGAACACTGAAGCTTTCTTT
TRBD1 | TRBJ2-2 | TRBV7-9 | . | CATGGIGELFF | TGTGCGACAGGGGGGATCGGGGAGCTGTTTTTT
. | TRBJ2-7 | TRBV5-6 | . | CASTENPASSSYEQYF | TGTGCCAGCACGGAAAACCCAGCGAGTAGCTCCTACGAGCAGTACTTC
TRBD1 | TRBJ2-7 | TRBV15 | medium-sized | CATSPWTGQYEQYF | TGTGCCACCAGCCCATGGACAGGGCAGTACGAGCAGTACTTC
. | TRBJ2-7 | TRBV14 | . | CASSQDPHEQYF | TGTGCCAGCAGCCAAGATCCCCACGAGCAGTACTTC
TRBD2 | TRBJ2-3 | TRBV5-1 | few | CASSLVGLAGVLDSTDTQYF | TGCGCCAGCAGCTTGGTAGGACTAGCGGGAGTGCTGGATAGCACAGATACGCAGTATTTT
TRBD1 | TRBJ1-1 | TRBV5-1 | . | CASSPGQGWNTEAFF | TGCGCCAGCAGCCCCGGACAGGGTTGGAACACTGAAGCTTTCTTT
. | TRBJ2-7 | TRBV15 | . | CATSRERGRDYEQYF | TGTGCCACCAGCAGAGAACGCGGCAGGGACTACGAGCAGTACTTC
. | TRBJ2-3 | TRBV5-4 | . | CASSTELGAQYF | TGTGCCAGCAGCACAGAGCTGGGGGCGCAGTATTTT